A single sample is the source of the 21 T cell receptor beta chains below, sequenced in a study of blood T cell repertoires in COVID-19. Sequencing used immunoSEQ multiplex PCR; TCRdb keeps in-frame clones, though not all of them. The sample holds 150,000 to 180,000 clones, about four fifths seen once. The sequenced sample was peripheral blood. These receptors were collected from an older woman with acute or convalescent COVID-19.

The chain joins TRBV4-2 to TRBJ1-2; unclear D gene. The germline V gene encodes CDR1 LGHNA and CDR2 YNFKEQ. This CDR3 is 13 amino acids long. V shed 0 bases and J shed 4 bases, with 6 bases lying between them. Here the CDR3 DNA reads TGTGCCAGCAGCCAAGAGATCAGCTATGGCTACACCTTC. It translates to CASSQEISYGYTF.

The CDR3 loop reads CSISGLGGAIGYTF. The CDR3 bases are TGCAGCATCTCGGGGCTTGGCGGGGCTATCGGCTACACCTTC. This rearrangement joins TRBV29-1 to TRBJ1-2; a weak D match, TRBD1 (5 bases). V dropped 8 bases and J dropped 8 bases, with 24 bases sitting between them. CDR3 size: 14 residues. Germline CDR1 reads SQVTM; CDR2 reads ANQGSEA.

This clone was counted a few times. The V gene is TRBV10-1, the J gene TRBJ2-1; 12 bases agree with TRBD1. The CDR3 runs to 13 residues. Germline V gives CDR1 WNHNN, CDR2 SYGVQD (reference sequence). Trimming took 3 bases from V and 15 from J; bases not matched to a gene: 6. CDR3 sequence reads: CASSDPGQGAPFF. CDR3 sequence (DNA): TGCGCCAGCAGTGACCCGGGACAGGGGGCCCCGTTCTTC.

The rearrangement links TRBV6-5 to TRBJ2-3, with 14 bases that match TRBD2. Germline CDR1 MNHEY, CDR2 SVGAGI. The V segment lost 8 bases and the J segment 5 bases; nucleotides outside the gene matches: 6. The CDR3 is 15 amino acids. The CDR3 coding sequence is TGTGCCAGCGGAGGGACTAGCGGGGGCATAGATACGCAGTATTTT. Its translation is CASGGTSGGIDTQYF.

This chain links TRBV2 with TRBJ1-1; D is perhaps TRBD1 (6 bases). The CDR3 is 14 amino acids. The germline CDR1 and CDR2 sequences are SNHLY and FYNNEI. Trimming left V 8 bases short and J 0 bases short, with 13 bases between. The CDR3 sequence: CASSGQPVNTEAFF. CDR3 DNA: TGTGCCAGCTCAGGACAGCCGGTGAACACTGAAGCTTTCTTT.

The chain joins TRBV28 to TRBJ2-7; D is unclear. Trimming cost V 5 bases and J 1 base, with 6 bases left between them. The CDR3 is 12 residues long. Germline V gene data show CDR1 as MDHEN and CDR2 as SYDVKM. The DNA of the CDR3 is TGTGCCAGCAGTCCCGGTTCCTACGAGCAGTACGTC. Its protein product is CASSPGSYEQYV.

V is TRBV4-2 and J is TRBJ1-1; weak D call: TRBD1 (6 bases). From germline, CDR1 is LGHNA and CDR2 YNFKEQ. V was pared by 4 bases and J by 1 base, with 13 bases between. The CDR3 totals 15 residues. This CDR3 is CASSPPGHRNTEAFF. In DNA, the CDR3 is TGTGCCAGCAGCCCTCCGGGACACAGGAACACTGAAGCTTTCTTT.

This rearrangement joins TRBV7-6 to TRBJ1-5; weak D call: TRBD1 (5 bases). Trimming took 1 base from V and 2 from J, leaving 18 bases between them. CDR1 SGHVS and CDR2 FNYEAQ come from the germline V gene. The CDR3 covers 18 residues. The CDR3 loop is CASSLEGLYPGGNQPQHF. The CDR3 DNA follows: TGTGCCAGCAGCTTAGAGGGACTTTATCCCGGGGGCAATCAGCCCCAGCATTTT.

This chain connects TRBV3-1 (or the pseudogene TRBV3-2) to TRBJ1-4; D is uncertain. Germline V gene lookup returns CDR1 LGHDT and CDR2 YNNKEL (reference sequence). The germline V and J ends were trimmed by 5 bases and 8 bases, with 18 bases remaining between them. CDR3 length: 15 residues. The CDR3 protein is CASSVTTGNWEKLFF. The CDR3 coding sequence is TGTGCCAGCAGCGTTACAACGGGAAATTGGGAAAAACTGTTTTTT.

This chain joins TRBV5-1 and TRBJ1-4, with 9 bases lining up with TRBD1. The CDR3 has 15 residues. From germline, CDR1 is SGHRS and CDR2 YFSETQ. V lost 0 bases to trimming and J lost 3 bases; unmatched junction nucleotides: 0. The CDR3: CASSLGDRANEKLFF. CDR3 DNA: TGCGCCAGCAGCTTGGGGGACAGGGCTAATGAAAAACTGTTTTTT.

The chain couples TRBV3-1 (or the pseudogene TRBV3-2) to TRBJ2-4, with unresolved D. From germline, CDR1 is LGHDT and CDR2 YNNKEL (reference sequence). CDR3 length: 14 residues. Trimming stripped 1 base from V and 3 bases from J, with 7 bases between. This CDR3 reads CASSQGLLKNIQYF. The DNA for the CDR3 is TGTGCCAGCAGCCAAGGTCTCCTCAAAAACATTCAGTACTTC.

The sample holds a few counts of this clone. This rearrangement joins TRBV10-2 to TRBJ1-1; D is unclear. Between the trimmed V and J ends, which lost 8 bases and 1 base, there was a span of 11 bases. This CDR3 is built from 13 residues. Germline CDR1 WSHSY, CDR2 SAAADI. CDR3 nucleotide sequence: TGCGCCAGCCGAGGTGCGGGGAACACTGAAGCTTTCTTT. Amino acids: CASRGAGNTEAFF.

V and J are TRBV30 and TRBJ2-1; 11 bases line up with TRBD2. The CDR3 covers 13 residues. V was pared by 5 bases and J by 8 bases, with 5 bases of the junction left unmatched. Per germline, CDR1 GTSNPN and CDR2 SVGIG (reference sequence). CDR3 sequence (DNA): TGTGCCTGGGTTAGCGGGGGGGCGGATGAGCAGTTCTTC. It encodes CAWVSGGADEQFF. Combining the CDR3 with reference TRBV30 and TRBJ2-1 gives the whole variable domain SQTIHQWPATLVQPVGSPLSLECTVEGTSNPNLYWYRQAAGRGLQLLFYSVGIGQISSEVPQNLSASRPQDRQFILSSKKLLLSDSGFYLCAWVSGGADEQFFGPGTRLTVL.

The J gene is TRBJ1-6, the V gene TRBV6-5; a possible D gene is TRBD1 (5 bases). Trimming removed 0 bases at V and 7 bases at J, with 10 bases between. The CDR3 has 15 amino acids. CDR1 and CDR2 (germline): MNHEY, SVGAGI. The CDR3 bases are TGTGCCAGCAGTTACTCGTGGCAGGGAAATTCACCCCTCCACTTT. The encoded protein is CASSYSWQGNSPLHF.

The chain employs TRBV7-8 and TRBJ1-2; 8 nucleotides align to TRBD1. J lost 5 bases, V lost 3 bases, and 2 bases had no gene match. The CDR3 spans 13 residues. Per the germline V gene, CDR1 is SGHVS and CDR2 is FQNEAQ. The CDR3 nucleotides read TGTGCCAGCAGCTTCAGGACAGGGTATGGCTACACCTTC. Translated, it gives CASSFRTGYGYTF. The full variable domain, in which reference TRBV7-8 and TRBJ1-2 provide the parts outside the CDR3, is GAGVSQSPRYKVAKRGQDVALRCDPISGHVSLFWYQQALGQGPEFLTYFQNEAQLDKSGLPSDRFFAERPEGSVSTLKIQRTQQEDSAVYLCASSFRTGYGYTFGSGTRLTVV.

This clone was seen a single time. The rearrangement links TRBV4-1 to TRBJ1-1; possibly TRBD1 for D (5 bases). This CDR3 has 17 amino acids. Germline V gene data show CDR1 as MGHRA and CDR2 as YSYEKL. The ends were cut back, 4 bases at V and 0 bases at J, with 18 bases in the middle. The CDR3 nucleotides are TGCGCCAGCAGCCTCCCCAGGAGGGGCCCAATGAACACTGAAGCTTTCTTT. It encodes CASSLPRRGPMNTEAFF.

DNA of the CDR3: TGTGCCAGCAGCTTAGGGGGCACGATAAACTATGGCTACACCTTC. This translates into CASSLGGTINYGYTF. The chain has TRBV7-9 and TRBJ1-2; tentative D call: TRBD1 (5 bases). Trimming pared 1 base from V and 2 bases from J, leaving 11 bases between. The CDR3 runs to 15 residues. Germline-derived CDR1 and CDR2 are SEHNR and FQNEAQ (reference sequence).

The V gene is TRBV5-1, the J gene TRBJ1-4, with 8 positions matching TRBD1. This CDR3 region has 14 residues. Germline values: CDR1 SGHRS, CDR2 YFSETQ. With 7 bases clipped from V and 4 bases from J, the junction kept 6 bases outside the gene matches. The CDR3 reads CASRDRTFNEKLFF. Here the CDR3 DNA reads TGCGCCAGCCGGGACAGGACTTTTAATGAAAAACTGTTTTTT.

This clone was seen only a few times. This rearrangement joins TRBV19 to TRBJ1-2, with 7 bases lining up with TRBD1. Per the germline V gene, CDR1 is LNHDA and CDR2 is SQIVND (reference sequence). V trimming: 5 bases; J trimming: 7 bases; junction bases outside the gene matches: 10. The CDR3 runs 14 residues. The CDR3 sequence: CASSENQGVGGYTF. The CDR3 region has the DNA TGTGCCAGTAGTGAAAACCAGGGGGTCGGTGGCTACACCTTC.

The genes are TRBV12-5 and TRBJ2-1; a weak D match, TRBD1 (6 bases). This CDR3 region has 14 residues. The germline V and J ends were trimmed by 2 bases and 7 bases, with 12 bases remaining between them. Germline CDR1 is LGHNT and CDR2 is FRNRAP. The CDR3 region has the DNA TGTGCTAGTGGTTTGACCACAGGGTCGAATGAGCAGTTCTTC. It encodes CASGLTTGSNEQFF.

Only one count was recorded for this clone. The chain uses TRBV27 and TRBJ1-5, with D perhaps TRBD1 (6 bases). This CDR3 has 15 amino acids. With 5 bases removed from V and 3 bases from J, the gap between germline ends came to 14 bases. Per the germline V gene, CDR1 is MNHEY and CDR2 is SMNVEV (reference sequence). The CDR3 reads CASSPRRGPNQPQHF. The CDR3 nucleotides are TGTGCCAGCAGTCCCCGCAGGGGACCCAATCAGCCCCAGCATTTT.